The clone carrying this T cell receptor (beta chain) was observed a single time. Antigen unknown. CD45RO-negative, CCR7-selected cells formed the naive CD8 fraction, which excluded terminally differentiated effector memory CD45RA+ cells. There are 13 residues in the CDR3. Per the germline V gene, CDR1 is SEHNR and CDR2 is FQNEAQ (reference sequence). Trimming shortened V by 5 bases and J by 3 bases, and 9 bases separated the two germline ends. These data are taken from a study of shared clonotypes between healthy human individuals. General study results and limits: Generation probabilities were higher for clonotypes shared across all four sorted-subset donors than for unshared ones. Rarefaction analysis demonstrated incomplete sorted-subset sequencing notwithstanding large depth.

As handled by the study authors: Filtering differed since immunoSEQ provided only junctions, with no quality scores. Here immunoSEQ multiplex PCR was the method, and the copy in TCRdb shows in-frame clones only, minus some. V, J and clone size were drawn from that table, and D and trimming were deduced from the DNA. The data show approximately 1.9 million clones, just over 90% seen once. Sequencing was carried out using naive CD8+ T cells from PBMCs. The gene calls are TRBV7-9 and TRBJ2-3; D possibly corresponds to TRBD2 (5 bases). The TCR comes from a man between 18 and 29 years old in good health. Some clones in this sample may be carry-over from other donors' samples. The DNA for the CDR3 is TGTGCCAGCAGCGCTGGACTGACAGATACGCAGTATTTT. This gives the protein CASSAGLTDTQYF. Full variable domain (rest looked up from reference TRBV7-9 and TRBJ2-3): DTGVSQNPRHKITKRGQNVTFRCDPISEHNRLYWYRQTLGQGPEFLTYFQNEAQLEKSRLLSDRFSAERPKGSFSTLEIQRTEQGDSAMYLCASSAGLTDTQYFGPGTRLTVL.